This T cell receptor (beta chain) was profiled in a study of radiotherapy plus CTLA-4 blockade in lung cancer. Study-level background: Objective responses were documented in around a sixth of patients, with disease control in 25% to 35%. Whole-study findings and limits: Once radiotherapy plus ipilimumab had been given, TCR clones derived from tumor expanded in blood. It was early blood T cell clone dynamics, with interferon-beta, that reportedly best predicted response.

The data were produced by immunoSEQ multiplex PCR, yet TCRdb's version contains in-frame clones alone and is incomplete. Of more than 90,000 clones listed, around 84% are singletons. Focal radiation plus CTLA-4 blockade with ipilimumab was given to patients with chemo-refractory metastatic non-small-cell lung cancer. Germline V gene sequence: CDR1 LNHDA, CDR2 SQIVND (reference sequence). Germline trimming cut 5 bases from V and 7 bases from J; bases unmatched to any gene: 16. The CDR3 contains 16 residues. Points on this clone: The antigen is undetermined.

The chain employs TRBV19 and TRBJ1-2; 7 bases align to TRBD1. This sequence was found in a human donor with non-small cell lung cancer that progressed on radiotherapy plus ipilimumab. Some clones in this sample may be carry-over from other donors' samples. Sequences were derived from peripheral blood, sampled from a patient treated with radiotherapy plus ipilimumab. The CDR3 loop reads CASSLQGLTGSSGYTF. Written as DNA, the CDR3 is TGTGCCAGTAGTCTACAGGGGTTAACAGGATCGAGTGGCTACACCTTC.